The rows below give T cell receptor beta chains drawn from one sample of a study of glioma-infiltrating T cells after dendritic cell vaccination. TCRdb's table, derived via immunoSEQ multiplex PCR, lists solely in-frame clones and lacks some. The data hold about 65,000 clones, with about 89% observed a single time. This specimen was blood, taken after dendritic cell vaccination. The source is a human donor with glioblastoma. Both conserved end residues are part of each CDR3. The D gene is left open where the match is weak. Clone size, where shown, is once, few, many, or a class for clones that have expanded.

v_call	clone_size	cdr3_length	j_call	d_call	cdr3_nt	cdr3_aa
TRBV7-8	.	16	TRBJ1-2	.	TGTGCCAGCAGCTTAGGGCGACAGCTTGTTTTCTATGGCTACACCTTC	CASSLGRQLVFYGYTF
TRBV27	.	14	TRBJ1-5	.	TGTGCCAGCAGAAGCCGAGGACTGGCTGGGCCCCAGCATTTT	CASRSRGLAGPQHF
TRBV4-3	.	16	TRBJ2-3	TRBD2	TGCGCCAGCAGCCAAGATATGACGGGAGGGCTGGATACGCAGTATTTT	CASSQDMTGGLDTQYF
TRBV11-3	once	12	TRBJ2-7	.	TGTGCCAGCAGCTTAGGAAGCGACGAGCAGTACTTC	CASSLGSDEQYF
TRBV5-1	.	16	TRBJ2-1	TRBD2	TGCGCCAGCAGCCCAAGCGGGATTAGCTCCTACAATGAGCAGTTCTTC	CASSPSGISSYNEQFF
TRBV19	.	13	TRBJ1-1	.	TGTGCCAGTAGTCCGAGACAGGTCACGGAAGCTTTCTTT	CASSPRQVTEAFF
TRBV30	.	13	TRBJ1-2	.	TGTGCCTTCGGCCGAGGACAGCCTTATGGCTACACCTTC	CAFGRGQPYGYTF
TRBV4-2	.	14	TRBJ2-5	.	TGTGCCAGCAGCCAAGATAGCAACCAAGAGACCCAGTACTTC	CASSQDSNQETQYF
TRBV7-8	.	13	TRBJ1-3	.	TGTGCCAGCAGCCCGGGGAAAGGAAACACCATATATTTT	CASSPGKGNTIYF
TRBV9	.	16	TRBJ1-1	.	TGTGCCAGCAGCGAAAAACCGGGACAATCTAACACTGAAGCTTTCTTT	CASSEKPGQSNTEAFF
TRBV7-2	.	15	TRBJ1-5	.	TGTGCCAGCAGCCCTACCGGTCTGGGCAATCAGCCCCAGCATTTT	CASSPTGLGNQPQHF
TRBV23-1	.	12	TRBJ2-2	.	TGCGCCAGCAGTCAATCGAGCGGGGAGCTGTTTTTT	CASSQSSGELFF
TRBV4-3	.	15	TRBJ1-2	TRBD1	TGCGCCAGCAGCCAAGATGTACAGGGGGCTTATGGCTACACCTTC	CASSQDVQGAYGYTF
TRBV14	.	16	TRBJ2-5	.	TGTGCCAGCAGCCAAGAATTCCTGGGGGGTTCGGAGACCCAGTACTTC	CASSQEFLGGSETQYF
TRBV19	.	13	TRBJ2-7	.	TGTGCCAGTAGTATAGCCCCGTCTTACGAGCAGTACTTC	CASSIAPSYEQYF
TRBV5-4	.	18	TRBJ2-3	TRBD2	TGTGCCAGCAGCTTGGAACCGGGACTAGCGGGGGCCACAGATACGCAGTATTTT	CASSLEPGLAGATDTQYF
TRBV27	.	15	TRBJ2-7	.	TGTGCCAGCACGTTAGGGCAGGGAAGTCACTACGAGCAGTACTTC	CASTLGQGSHYEQYF
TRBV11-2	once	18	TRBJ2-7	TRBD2	TGTGCCAGCAGCTTAGGGATAGCGGGGCCGGTTGGAAGGTACGAGCAGTACTTC	CASSLGIAGPVGRYEQYF
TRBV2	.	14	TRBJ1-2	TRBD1	TGTGCCAGCAGTGAATCAGGGACAGCCTATGGCTACACCTTC	CASSESGTAYGYTF
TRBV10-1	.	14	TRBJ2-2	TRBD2	TGCGCCAGCAAGCGGGAGGTTAACACCGGGGAGCTGTTTTTT	CASKREVNTGELFF
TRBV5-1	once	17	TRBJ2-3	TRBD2	TGCGCCAGCAGCTTGGGATTAGCGGGGGGCTCCATGGATACGCAGTATTTT	CASSLGLAGGSMDTQYF
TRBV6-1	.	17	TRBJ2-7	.	TGTGCCAGCAGTGTGTTGTGGGGGACACGGGCCCCGGTCGAGCAGTACTTC	CASSVLWGTRAPVEQYF
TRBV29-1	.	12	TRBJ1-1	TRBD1	TGCAGCGTTGGCGAGGGGGCTGTGGGAGCTTTCTTT	CSVGEGAVGAFF
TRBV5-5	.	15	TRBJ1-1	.	TGTGCCAGCAGGTTTGGGCTCCCATGGAACACTGAAGCTTTCTTT	CASRFGLPWNTEAFF